The rows below give T cell receptor beta chains drawn from one sample of a study of control samples from healthy donors and cancer patients. Using immunoSEQ multiplex PCR, the repertoire was profiled, and TCRdb retains in-frame clones only, with some absent. The table has around 110,000 clones, 75% to 90% seen once; the top ten hold 1.1%. Sequencing input: PBMCs. The origin of the receptors is a woman aged 45-59 years with colorectal cancer. CDR3s include the opening cysteine and the closing phenylalanine or tryptophan.

j_call cdr3_length v_call cdr3_aa
TRBJ2-6 16 TRBV19 CASSVAGLSGANVLTF
TRBJ2-1 13 TRBV3-1/TRBV3-2 CASSRDRYNEQFF
TRBJ2-7 16 TRBV2 CASSENRGIEPYEQYF
TRBJ2-5 15 TRBV5-1 CASSFGSGVGETQYF
TRBJ1-1 14 TRBV3-1/TRBV3-2 CASSQSDRATEAFF
TRBJ2-2 14 TRBV4-2 CASSQELATGELFF
TRBJ2-7 13 TRBV19 CASSPTGTYEQYF
TRBJ1-4 13 TRBV5-1 CASSAQGPGELFF
TRBJ1-5 15 TRBV30 CAWSGDRASNQPQHF
TRBJ2-3 14 TRBV9 CASSVGQITDTQYF
TRBJ2-5 15 TRBV7-9 CASSRRNTGDETQYF
TRBJ1-5 17 TRBV6-2/TRBV6-3 CASSYFGTPTPNQPQHF
TRBJ1-1 13 TRBV27 CASSFWGAAEAFF
TRBJ1-1 15 TRBV19 CASSKGGPMNTEAFF
TRBJ1-2 12 TRBV29-1 CSVVEGVEGYTF
TRBJ1-1 13 TRBV6-5 CASSPSTVAEAFF
TRBJ2-2 14 TRBV19 CASSIAGYTGELFF
TRBJ1-2 15 TRBV25-1 CASSEYGQGAPGYTF
TRBJ2-4 14 TRBV2 CASRAGAWEDIQYF
TRBJ1-3 15 TRBV28 CASSLMQGTGNTIYF
TRBJ2-3 14 TRBV5-1 CASSLGDSRDTQYF
TRBJ2-1 14 TRBV7-8 CASSSRGGASEQFF
TRBJ1-3 12 TRBV28 CASSLQGNTIYF
TRBJ2-1 11 TRBV6-5 CASSYKREQFF
TRBJ2-1 15 TRBV19 CASRRAGTTVDEQFF
TRBJ1-5 15 TRBV2 CASRAGTISNQPQHF
TRBJ1-4 15 TRBV3-1/TRBV3-2 CASSLGLVGGEKLFF
TRBJ2-5 14 TRBV7-3 CASSASGGSETQYF
TRBJ2-5 13 TRBV7-2 CASSFEQTETQYF
TRBJ1-2 15 TRBV28 CASSLYRGGNYGYTF
TRBJ2-1 15 TRBV29-1 CSVLGGGGPFNEQFF
TRBJ2-7 12 TRBV3-1/TRBV3-2 CASSQDGTEQYF
TRBJ2-3 16 TRBV2 CASSGGLAGGSYTQYF
TRBJ1-2 14 TRBV5-8 CASSLTGIGHGYTF
TRBJ1-4 14 TRBV13 CASSFGQGREKLFF
TRBJ2-3 14 TRBV7-2 CASSSRTSGDTQYF
TRBJ1-6 15 TRBV10-1 CASSGGAGSNSPLHF
TRBJ2-3 16 TRBV28 CASSSEKGAEGDTQYF
TRBJ2-1 19 TRBV28 CASSDTRGLLVRSYNEQFF
TRBJ2-5 13 TRBV7-6 CASSRGPQETQYF
TRBJ2-3 15 TRBV9 CASSGRGLSTDTQYF
TRBJ1-5 14 TRBV21-1 CPQRGVRVYQPQHF
TRBJ1-5 13 TRBV12-3/TRBV12-4 CASSHTHNQPQHF
TRBJ1-1 15 TRBV29-1 CSDLSRDRGGTEAFF
TRBJ1-5 15 TRBV4-1 CASSQLGSAGEPQHF
TRBJ2-7 12 TRBV2 CASSDGNYEQYF